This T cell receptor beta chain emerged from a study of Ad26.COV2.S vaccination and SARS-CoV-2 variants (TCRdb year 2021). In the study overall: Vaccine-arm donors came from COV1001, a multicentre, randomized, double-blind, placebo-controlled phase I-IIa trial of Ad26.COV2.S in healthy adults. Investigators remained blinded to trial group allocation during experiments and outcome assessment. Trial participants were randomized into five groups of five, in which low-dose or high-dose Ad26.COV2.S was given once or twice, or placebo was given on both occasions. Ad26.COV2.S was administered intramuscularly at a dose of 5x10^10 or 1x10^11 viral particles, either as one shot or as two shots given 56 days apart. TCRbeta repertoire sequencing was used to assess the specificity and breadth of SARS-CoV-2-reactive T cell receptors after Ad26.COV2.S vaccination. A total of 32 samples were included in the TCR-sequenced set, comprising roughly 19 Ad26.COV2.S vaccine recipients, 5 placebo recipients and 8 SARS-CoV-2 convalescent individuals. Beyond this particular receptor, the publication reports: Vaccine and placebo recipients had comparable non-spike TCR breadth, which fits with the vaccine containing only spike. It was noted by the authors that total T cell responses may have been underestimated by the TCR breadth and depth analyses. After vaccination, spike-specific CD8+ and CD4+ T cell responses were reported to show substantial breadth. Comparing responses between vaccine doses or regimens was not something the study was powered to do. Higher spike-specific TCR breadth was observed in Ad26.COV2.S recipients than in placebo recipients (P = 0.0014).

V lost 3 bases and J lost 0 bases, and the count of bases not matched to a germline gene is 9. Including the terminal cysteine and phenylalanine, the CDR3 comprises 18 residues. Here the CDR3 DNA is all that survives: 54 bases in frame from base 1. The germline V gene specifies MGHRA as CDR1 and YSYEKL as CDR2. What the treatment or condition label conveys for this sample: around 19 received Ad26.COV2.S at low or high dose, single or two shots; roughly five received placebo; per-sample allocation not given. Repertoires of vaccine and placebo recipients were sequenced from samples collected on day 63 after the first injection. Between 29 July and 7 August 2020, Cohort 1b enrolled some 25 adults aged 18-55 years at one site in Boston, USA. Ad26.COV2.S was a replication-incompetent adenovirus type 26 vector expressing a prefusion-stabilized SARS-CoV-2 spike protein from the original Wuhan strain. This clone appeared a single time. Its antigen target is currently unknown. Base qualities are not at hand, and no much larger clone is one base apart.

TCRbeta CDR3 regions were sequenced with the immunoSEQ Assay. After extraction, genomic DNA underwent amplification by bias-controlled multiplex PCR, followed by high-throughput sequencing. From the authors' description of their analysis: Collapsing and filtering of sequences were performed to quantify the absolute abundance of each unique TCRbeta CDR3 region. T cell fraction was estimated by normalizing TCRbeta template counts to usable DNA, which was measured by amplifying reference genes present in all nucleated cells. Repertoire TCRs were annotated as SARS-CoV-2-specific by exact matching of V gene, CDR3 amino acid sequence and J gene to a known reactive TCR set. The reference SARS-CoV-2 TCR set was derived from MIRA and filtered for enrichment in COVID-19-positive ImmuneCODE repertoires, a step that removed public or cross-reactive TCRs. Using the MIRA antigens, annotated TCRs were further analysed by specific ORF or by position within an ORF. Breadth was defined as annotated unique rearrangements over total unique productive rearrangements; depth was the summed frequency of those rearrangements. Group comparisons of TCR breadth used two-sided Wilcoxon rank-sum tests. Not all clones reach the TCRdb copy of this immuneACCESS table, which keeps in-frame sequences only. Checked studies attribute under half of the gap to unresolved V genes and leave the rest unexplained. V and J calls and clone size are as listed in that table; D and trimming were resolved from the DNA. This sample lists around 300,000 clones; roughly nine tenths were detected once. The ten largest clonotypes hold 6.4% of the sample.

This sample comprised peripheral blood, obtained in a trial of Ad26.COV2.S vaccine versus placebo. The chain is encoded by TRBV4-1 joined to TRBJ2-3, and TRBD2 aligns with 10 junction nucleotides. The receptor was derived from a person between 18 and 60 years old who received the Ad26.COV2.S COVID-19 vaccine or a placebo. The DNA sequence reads TGCGCCAGCAGCCAGTACAAGACTAGCGGGTATAGCACAGATACGCAGTATTTT. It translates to CASSQYKTSGYSTDTQYF.